This TCR beta chain was profiled in a study of beta chain features in type 1 diabetes. Overall study: In age, gender and cell yields, patients were similar to healthy donors.

General study findings and limits: In every one of the four CD4+ subsets, TCRB CDR3s were moderately but significantly shorter in Type 1 diabetes patients. The question of HLA type influencing TCRB rearrangement was one that remained unresolved here.

In its sample, this clone was seen a few times. Its target is not known. The V gene's germline CDR1 is SQVTM and CDR2 ANQGSEA. The trim removed 8 bases at V and 5 bases at J, leaving 6 bases unmatched. This CDR3 is 12 amino acids long. Every isolated RNA sample was fully reverse transcribed, so sequencing captured expressed TCRB transcripts. Deep immunoSEQ sequencing covered naive, central memory and regulatory T cell samples. Profiled with immunoSEQ multiplex PCR; TCRdb holds only in-frame clones, not every one. The table lists fewer than 350,000 clones, roughly 8% of them singletons. The source is a woman in her late teens or twenties in good health. The source material was central memory CD4+ T cells from blood. This chain links TRBV29-1 with TRBJ2-5; TRBD1 matches 9 bases. CDR3 in amino acids: CSTRQGEETQYF. The CDR3 DNA sequence: TGCAGCACGAGACAGGGGGAGGAGACCCAGTACTTC.